The rows below give T cell receptor beta chains drawn from one sample of a study of identical twins. MiXCR was run by TCRdb on the 5' RACE reads, yielding one entry per CDR3 protein. The profile shows just over 450,000 distinct CDR3 sequences, about 14% of them singletons. This sample was also put to use in a study of yellow fever vaccine responses in identical twins.

Specimen: CD4+ T cells sorted from blood. The receptor source for this set is a woman aged 18-29 years in good health. Both conserved end residues are part of each CDR3. Fields, in order: J gene, V gene, CDR3 length, clone size, D gene, CDR3 protein, CDR3 DNA. The D gene is left open where the match is weak. The size of a clone is reported for some rows only, either as once, few or many, or as a class for expanded clones.

j_call: TRBJ1-1
v_call: TRBV6-2/TRBV6-3
cdr3_length: 13
clone_size: many
d_call: NA
cdr3_aa: CASSRDGYTEAFF
cdr3_nt: TGTGCCAGCAGTCGTGACGGATACACTGAAGCTTTCTTT

j_call: TRBJ2-7
v_call: TRBV28
cdr3_length: 11
clone_size: NA
d_call: NA
cdr3_aa: CASTQNYEQYF
cdr3_nt: TGTGCCAGCACACAAAACTACGAGCAGTACTTC

j_call: TRBJ2-7
v_call: TRBV7-2
cdr3_length: 14
clone_size: NA
d_call: NA
cdr3_aa: CASSLVLKLPEQYF
cdr3_nt: TGTGCCAGCAGCTTAGTACTAAAGCTTCCCGAGCAGTACTTC

j_call: TRBJ2-5
v_call: TRBV21-1
cdr3_length: 14
clone_size: NA
d_call: NA
cdr3_aa: CASSKEGVEETQYF
cdr3_nt: TGTGCCAGCAGCAAAGAGGGGGTCGAAGAGACCCAGTACTTC

j_call: TRBJ1-4
v_call: TRBV6-5
cdr3_length: 15
clone_size: NA
d_call: NA
cdr3_aa: CASSFEGRANEKLFF
cdr3_nt: TGTGCCAGCAGTTTCGAGGGGAGAGCTAATGAAAAACTGTTTTTT

j_call: TRBJ1-5
v_call: TRBV12-3/TRBV12-4
cdr3_length: 16
clone_size: many
d_call: TRBD1
cdr3_aa: CASSAPQGASNQPQHF
cdr3_nt: TGTGCCAGCAGTGCCCCGCAGGGGGCGAGCAATCAGCCCCAGCATTTT

j_call: TRBJ1-3
v_call: TRBV7-9
cdr3_length: 13
clone_size: few
d_call: NA
cdr3_aa: CASSLETGNTIYF
cdr3_nt: TGTGCCAGCAGCTTAGAGACAGGAAACACCATATATTTT

j_call: TRBJ2-2
v_call: TRBV12-5
cdr3_length: 13
clone_size: NA
d_call: NA
cdr3_aa: CASASANTGELFF
cdr3_nt: TGTGCTAGTGCATCAGCGAACACCGGGGAGCTGTTTTTT

j_call: TRBJ2-7
v_call: TRBV6-5
cdr3_length: 16
clone_size: NA
d_call: TRBD2
cdr3_aa: CASSSSRTSGSGEQYF
cdr3_nt: TGTGCCAGCAGTTCCTCCCGGACTAGCGGGTCGGGGGAGCAGTACTTC

j_call: TRBJ2-7
v_call: TRBV12-3/TRBV12-4
cdr3_length: 12
clone_size: few
d_call: NA
cdr3_aa: CASSWELYEQYF
cdr3_nt: TGTGCCAGCAGTTGGGAACTCTACGAGCAGTACTTC

j_call: TRBJ2-3
v_call: TRBV14
cdr3_length: 16
clone_size: many
d_call: NA
cdr3_aa: CASSQDVGTSTDTQYF
cdr3_nt: TGTGCCAGCAGCCAAGATGTTGGGACTAGCACAGATACGCAGTATTTT

j_call: TRBJ2-6
v_call: TRBV5-1
cdr3_length: 14
clone_size: few
d_call: NA
cdr3_aa: CASSLVQGANVLTF
cdr3_nt: TGCGCCAGCAGCTTGGTTCAGGGGGCCAACGTCCTGACTTTC

j_call: TRBJ2-5
v_call: TRBV4-2
cdr3_length: 17
clone_size: NA
d_call: TRBD2
cdr3_aa: CASSQAGSGGSKRTQYF
cdr3_nt: TGTGCCAGCAGCCAAGCGGGTAGCGGGGGTTCCAAGAGGACCCAGTACTTC

j_call: TRBJ2-2
v_call: TRBV3-1
cdr3_length: 14
clone_size: NA
d_call: NA
cdr3_aa: CASSPRPNTGELFF
cdr3_nt: TGTGCCAGCAGCCCGCGACCAAACACCGGGGAGCTGTTTTTT

j_call: TRBJ2-3
v_call: TRBV10-3
cdr3_length: 12
clone_size: many
d_call: TRBD1
cdr3_aa: CAMGQGTDTQYF
cdr3_nt: TGTGCCATGGGACAGGGCACAGATACGCAGTATTTT

j_call: TRBJ1-1
v_call: TRBV5-1
cdr3_length: 15
clone_size: many
d_call: NA
cdr3_aa: CASSLLGNANTEAFF
cdr3_nt: TGCGCCAGCAGCTTGCTAGGAAATGCGAACACTGAAGCTTTCTTT

j_call: TRBJ2-1
v_call: TRBV7-6
cdr3_length: 14
clone_size: NA
d_call: TRBD2
cdr3_aa: CASSPGTSGRAQFF
cdr3_nt: TGTGCCAGCAGCCCAGGGACTAGCGGGAGGGCGCAGTTCTTC

j_call: TRBJ2-7
v_call: TRBV5-1
cdr3_length: 13
clone_size: many
d_call: NA
cdr3_aa: CASSLFQGYEQYF
cdr3_nt: TGCGCCAGCAGCTTGTTTCAGGGCTACGAGCAGTACTTC

j_call: TRBJ2-3
v_call: TRBV4-1
cdr3_length: 17
clone_size: NA
d_call: NA
cdr3_aa: CASSQVEVGAFTDTQYF
cdr3_nt: TGCGCCAGCAGCCAAGTCGAGGTGGGGGCATTCACAGATACGCAGTATTTT

j_call: TRBJ1-2
v_call: TRBV6-1
cdr3_length: 15
clone_size: NA
d_call: NA
cdr3_aa: CASRLGKGTVYGYTF
cdr3_nt: TGTGCCAGCAGATTGGGGAAGGGCACGGTCTATGGCTACACCTTC

j_call: TRBJ2-5
v_call: TRBV20-1
cdr3_length: 17
clone_size: NA
d_call: TRBD1
cdr3_aa: CNAYRGLLESYQETQYF
cdr3_nt: TGCAATGCTTATAGGGGGCTCCTAGAATCGTACCAAGAGACCCAGTACTTC

j_call: TRBJ2-3
v_call: TRBV7-2
cdr3_length: 11
clone_size: NA
d_call: NA
cdr3_aa: CASCQGDTQYF
cdr3_nt: TGTGCCAGCTGCCAAGGAGATACGCAGTATTTT

j_call: TRBJ1-3
v_call: TRBV10-1
cdr3_length: 11
clone_size: NA
d_call: NA
cdr3_aa: CASGQRNTIYF
cdr3_nt: TGCGCCAGCGGACAAAGAAACACCATATATTTT

j_call: TRBJ2-3
v_call: TRBV6-5
cdr3_length: 15
clone_size: NA
d_call: NA
cdr3_aa: CASSYDTVSPDTQYF
cdr3_nt: TGTGCCAGCAGTTACGATACAGTTAGCCCAGATACGCAGTATTTT

j_call: TRBJ1-1
v_call: TRBV4-1
cdr3_length: 15
clone_size: NA
d_call: TRBD1
cdr3_aa: CASSQASTGGSEAFF
cdr3_nt: TGCGCCAGCAGCCAAGCTTCGACAGGGGGCTCTGAAGCTTTCTTT

j_call: TRBJ2-5
v_call: TRBV7-9
cdr3_length: 15
clone_size: NA
d_call: NA
cdr3_aa: CASIPKEGGGETQYF
cdr3_nt: TGTGCCAGCATCCCTAAAGAGGGGGGCGGCGAGACCCAGTACTTC

j_call: TRBJ2-3
v_call: TRBV5-1
cdr3_length: 17
clone_size: NA
d_call: TRBD2
cdr3_aa: CASSFVGGSVSTDTQYF
cdr3_nt: TGCGCCAGCAGCTTCGTCGGCGGGAGCGTTAGCACAGATACGCAGTATTTT